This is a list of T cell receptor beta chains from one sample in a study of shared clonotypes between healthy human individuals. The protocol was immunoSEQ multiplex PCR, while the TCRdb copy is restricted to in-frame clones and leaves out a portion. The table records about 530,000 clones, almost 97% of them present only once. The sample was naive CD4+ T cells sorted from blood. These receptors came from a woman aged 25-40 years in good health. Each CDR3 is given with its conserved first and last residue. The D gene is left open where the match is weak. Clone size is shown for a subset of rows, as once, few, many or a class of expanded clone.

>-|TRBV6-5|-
CASSYSTGGYNEQFF
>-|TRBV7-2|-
CASSLSAGNTEAFF
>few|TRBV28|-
CASSLYNYEQYF
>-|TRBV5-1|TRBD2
CASSPSSGDTDTQYF
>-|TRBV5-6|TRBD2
CASSFGLADYNEQFF
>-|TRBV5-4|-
CASSLLLDRTSEQYF
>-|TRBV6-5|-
CASSYTGPSGANVLTF
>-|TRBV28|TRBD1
CASRFDRDGYTF
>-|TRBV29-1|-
CSVEDGSLTYSGYTF
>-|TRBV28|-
CASSLRSGKVTEAFF
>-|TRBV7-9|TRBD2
CASSLAVDSGKYNEQFF
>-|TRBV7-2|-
CASSLDAVRGYEQYF
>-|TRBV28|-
CASNPLGGGYTF
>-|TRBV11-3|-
CASSLGLTNEKLFF
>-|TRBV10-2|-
CASRPGSYEQYF
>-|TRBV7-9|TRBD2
CASSSPWGSGRPGETQYF
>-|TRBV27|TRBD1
CASGDRVASPLHF
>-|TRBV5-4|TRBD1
CASNPPGQPYEQYF
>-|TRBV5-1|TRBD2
CASSLDAGERETQYF
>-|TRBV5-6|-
CASSLDYRTDTQYF
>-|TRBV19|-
CASRDPTYYGYTF
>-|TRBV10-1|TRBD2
CASSARQGLAELYEQYF